This TCR beta chain is drawn from a study of blood T cell repertoires in COVID-19. Study summary: Collection of acute and convalescent COVID-19 samples took place in the United States, Italy and Spain.

Authors' methods: Counts of nucleated cells, estimated from reference gene primer amplification, were obtained. The assay was immunoSEQ multiplex PCR, and TCRdb's table has in-frame clones only and misses some. V and J calls and clone size are those listed in that table; D and trimming were worked out from the DNA. The sample holds tens of thousands of clones, 75% to 90% seen once. Material for sequencing was peripheral blood. This clonotype originated in a man in his 70s with active or convalescent COVID-19.

Written as DNA, the CDR3 is TGTGCCAGCAGCGTAGCCGGGACAGAGCAGTACTTC. Its protein is CASSVAGTEQYF. V gene TRBV9 combines with J gene TRBJ2-7, with a possible D match to TRBD1 (6 bases). Germline V gene sequence: CDR1 SGDLS, CDR2 YYNGEE. V was pared by 0 bases and J by 7 bases, with 8 bases between. The CDR3 consists of 12 residues. The whole variable domain, filled in from reference TRBV9 and TRBJ2-7, reads DSGVTQTPKHLITATGQRVTLRCSPRSGDLSVYWYQQSLDQGLQFLIQYYNGEERAKGNILERFSAQQFPDLHSELNLSSLELGDSALYFCASSVAGTEQYFGPGTRLTVT.